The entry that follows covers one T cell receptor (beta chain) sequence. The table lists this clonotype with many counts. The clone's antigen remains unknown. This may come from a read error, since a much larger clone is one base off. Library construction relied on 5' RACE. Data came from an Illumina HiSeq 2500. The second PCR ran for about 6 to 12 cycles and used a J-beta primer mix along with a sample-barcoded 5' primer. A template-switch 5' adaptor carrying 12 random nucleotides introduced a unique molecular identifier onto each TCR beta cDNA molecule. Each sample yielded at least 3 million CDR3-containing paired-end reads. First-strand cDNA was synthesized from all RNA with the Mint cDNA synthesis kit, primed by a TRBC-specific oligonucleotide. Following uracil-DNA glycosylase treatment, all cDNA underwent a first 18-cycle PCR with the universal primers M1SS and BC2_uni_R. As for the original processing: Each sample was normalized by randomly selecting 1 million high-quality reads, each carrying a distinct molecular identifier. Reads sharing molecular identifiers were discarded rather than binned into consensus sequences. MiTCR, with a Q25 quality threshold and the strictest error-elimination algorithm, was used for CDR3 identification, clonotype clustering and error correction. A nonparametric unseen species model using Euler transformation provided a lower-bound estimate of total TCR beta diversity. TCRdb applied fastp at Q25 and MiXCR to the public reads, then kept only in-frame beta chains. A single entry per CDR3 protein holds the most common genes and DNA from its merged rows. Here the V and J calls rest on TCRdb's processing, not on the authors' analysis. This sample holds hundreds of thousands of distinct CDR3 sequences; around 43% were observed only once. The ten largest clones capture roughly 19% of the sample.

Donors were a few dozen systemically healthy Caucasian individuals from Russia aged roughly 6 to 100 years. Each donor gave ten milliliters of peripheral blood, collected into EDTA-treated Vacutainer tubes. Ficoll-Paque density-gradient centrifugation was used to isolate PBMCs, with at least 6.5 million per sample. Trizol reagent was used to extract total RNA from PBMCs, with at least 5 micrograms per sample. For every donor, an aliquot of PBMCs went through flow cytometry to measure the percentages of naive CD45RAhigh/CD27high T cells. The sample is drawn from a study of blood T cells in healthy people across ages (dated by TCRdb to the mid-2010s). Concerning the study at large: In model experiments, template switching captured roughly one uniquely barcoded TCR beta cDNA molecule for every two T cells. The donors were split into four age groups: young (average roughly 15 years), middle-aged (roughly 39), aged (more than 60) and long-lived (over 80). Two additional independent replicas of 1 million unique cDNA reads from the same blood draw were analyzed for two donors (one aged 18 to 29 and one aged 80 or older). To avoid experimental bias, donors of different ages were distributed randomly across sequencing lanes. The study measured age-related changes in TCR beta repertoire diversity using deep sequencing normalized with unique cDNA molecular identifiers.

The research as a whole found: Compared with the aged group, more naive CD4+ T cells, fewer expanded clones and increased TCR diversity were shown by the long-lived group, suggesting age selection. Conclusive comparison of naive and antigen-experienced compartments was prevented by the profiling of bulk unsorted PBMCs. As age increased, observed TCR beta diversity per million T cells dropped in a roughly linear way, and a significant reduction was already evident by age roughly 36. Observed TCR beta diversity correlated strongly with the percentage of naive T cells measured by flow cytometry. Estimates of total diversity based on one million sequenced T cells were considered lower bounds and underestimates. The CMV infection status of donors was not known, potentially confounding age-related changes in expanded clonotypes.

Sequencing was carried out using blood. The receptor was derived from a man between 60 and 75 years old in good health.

The nucleotide sequence reads TGTGCCAGCAGCGCAGGGAATGAGCAGTACTTC. This is translated as CASSAGNEQYF. The chain couples TRBV9 to TRBJ2-7; TRBD1 might be the D gene, on 5 matching bases. Taken from the germline V gene, the CDR1 and CDR2 loops are SGDLS and YYNGEE. The CDR3, cysteine through phenylalanine, is 11 amino acids long. The DNA shown is the 33-base CDR3, in frame from base 1. V is reduced by 3 bases and J by 7 bases, leaving a spacing of 8 bases between them.